The 31 T cell receptor beta chains given below trace back to one sample, sequenced in a study of OX40 agonist ivuxolimab in advanced cancers. TCRdb's table, derived via immunoSEQ multiplex PCR, lists solely in-frame clones and lacks some. The table shows 50,000 to 65,000 clones, with approximately 75% occurring only once. Sequenced material: CD4+ or CD8+ T cells sorted from blood, taken in a trial of the OX40 agonist ivuxolimab. These receptors were taken from an adult with an advanced solid tumor such as melanoma, head and neck, liver or kidney cancer.

This chain links TRBV7-2 with TRBJ2-2; TRBD1 agrees at 10 bases. Germline V lookup: CDR1 SGHTA, CDR2 FQGNSA. CDR3 length: 15 amino acids. The junction had 5 bases not matched to a gene; V was cut back by 6 bases and J by 4 bases. This chain's CDR3 is CASRGRTGGTGELFF. CDR3 coding DNA: TGTGCCAGCAGGGGGAGGACAGGGGGCACCGGGGAGCTGTTTTTT.

The chain combines TRBV11-2 with TRBJ1-1; 7 bases are shared with TRBD1. This CDR3 comprises 15 residues. CDR1 and CDR2 from the germline V gene are SGHAT and FQNNGV. Unmatched junction bases numbered 17, after V lost 5 bases and J lost 11 bases. CDR3 in amino acids: CASSLGRRTGGLAFF. CDR3 coding DNA: TGTGCCAGCAGCCTAGGGCGCCGGACAGGAGGTTTGGCTTTCTTT.

A few counts support this clone. The chain recombines TRBV19 with TRBJ1-5; D perhaps matches TRBD1 (5 bases). From germline, CDR1 is LNHDA and CDR2 SQIVND (reference sequence). V lost 1 base to trimming and J lost 5 bases, with 9 bases between them. The CDR3 consists of 14 residues. CDR3 sequence: CASSIGGPYQPQHF. The CDR3 DNA reads TGTGCCAGTAGTATAGGGGGACCCTATCAGCCCCAGCATTTT.

J is TRBJ1-3 and V is TRBV6-1, with unresolved D. This CDR3 is 15 amino acids long. The germline V and J ends were trimmed by 6 bases and 0 bases, with 12 bases remaining between them. Germline V gene sequence: CDR1 MNHNS, CDR2 SASEGT. CDR3 DNA sequence: TGTGCCAGCAGGGCGACTCCGAGCTCTGGAAACACCATATATTTT. Its protein product is CASRATPSSGNTIYF.

The gene calls are TRBV28 and TRBJ2-7, with TRBD1 matching 7 bases. This CDR3 has 16 residues. The V segment lost 6 bases and the J segment 2 bases; nucleotides outside the gene matches: 13. In germline, CDR1 is MDHEN, CDR2 SYDVKM. CDR3 sequence: CASSQLGGRTTYEQYF. CDR3 DNA: TGTGCCAGCAGCCAATTAGGGGGCAGGACGACCTACGAGCAGTACTTC.

The V call is TRBV2, the J call TRBJ1-2; 12 nucleotides match TRBD1. Germline CDR1 and CDR2: SNHLY and FYNNEI. This CDR3 spans 14 amino acids. V lost 9 bases, J lost 3 bases, and 5 bases stayed unmatched. The CDR3 nucleotides are TGTGCCAGTATAGGGACAGGGGGCGACTATGGCTACACCTTC. This encodes CASIGTGGDYGYTF.

The rearrangement links TRBV5-6 to TRBJ2-1; 7 bases align to TRBD1. Germline loops: CDR1 SGHDT, CDR2 YYEEEE. Trimming took 3 bases from V and 2 from J; bases not matched to a gene: 8. The CDR3 spans 16 residues. DNA for the CDR3: TGTGCCAGCAGCTGGACGTACAGGGGCACCTACAATGAGCAGTTCTTC. This gives the protein CASSWTYRGTYNEQFF.

The rearrangement links TRBV11-1 to TRBJ1-2, with TRBD1 matching over 10 bases. CDR1 and CDR2 from the germline V gene are SGHAT and FQDESV (reference sequence). CDR3 length: 15 residues. V shed 5 bases, J shed 3 bases, and the junction held 6 bases outside the gene matches. The CDR3 DNA follows: TGTGCCAGCAGCGCAGACAGGGGGCTTCACTATGGCTACACCTTC. It specifies CASSADRGLHYGYTF.

The gene calls are TRBV25-1 and TRBJ2-3, with D perhaps being TRBD1 or TRBD2 (5 bases each). V was trimmed by 5 bases and J by 1 base, leaving 22 bases between them. CDR3 length: 18 amino acids. Germline V gives CDR1 MGHDK, CDR2 SYGVNS. The CDR3 here is CASSNLPRASGGTDTQYF. CDR3 sequence (DNA): TGTGCCAGCAGTAACCTTCCCAGGGCAAGCGGAGGCACAGATACGCAGTATTTT.

The rearrangement uses TRBV10-1 and TRBJ2-3; 11 bases are a match to TRBD2. From germline, CDR1 is WNHNN and CDR2 SYGVQD (reference sequence). The CDR3 has 15 residues. V lost 5 bases to trimming and J lost 0 bases; unmatched junction nucleotides: 1. The CDR3 loop is CASSWTSGSTDTQYF. As DNA, the CDR3 is TGCGCCAGCAGTTGGACTAGCGGGAGCACAGATACGCAGTATTTT.

The rearrangement uses TRBV15 and TRBJ1-2; TRBD1 matches at 7 bases. The CDR3 sequence is 15 residues long. Germline CDR1 is LNHNV and CDR2 is YYDKDF (reference sequence). The ends lost 4 bases at V and 3 bases at J; junction bases unmatched: 8. CDR3 in amino acids: CATSKGGPGDYGYTF. CDR3 DNA sequence: TGTGCCACCAGCAAAGGGGGCCCGGGAGACTATGGCTACACCTTC. The variable domain in full, completed from reference TRBV15 and TRBJ1-2, reads DAMVIQNPRYQVTQFGKPVTLSCSQTLNHNVMYWYQQKSSQAPKLLFHYYDKDFNNEADTPDNFQSRRPNTSFCFLDIRSPGLGDTAMYLCATSKGGPGDYGYTFGSGTRLTVV.

The chain links TRBV7-2 to TRBJ1-5; a possible D gene is TRBD1 (5 bases). Germline CDR1 is SGHTA and CDR2 is FQGNSA. V lost 0 bases, J lost 0 bases, and 15 bases lay in between. This CDR3 region has 18 residues. The CDR3 here is CASSLAPGTSYSNQPQHF. CDR3 DNA: TGTGCCAGCAGCTTAGCCCCTGGGACGTCGTATAGCAATCAGCCCCAGCATTTT.

The chain recombines TRBV15 with TRBJ2-1; 7 bases match TRBD2. The CDR3 is 17 residues long. The V and J ends lost 5 bases and 0 bases, in that order; junction bases with no gene match: 10. Germline assignment: CDR1 LNHNV and CDR2 YYDKDF (reference sequence). In DNA, the CDR3 is TGTGCCACCAGCCGGGGAACCAGCGGGGACTCCTACAATGAGCAGTTCTTC. It is translated as CATSRGTSGDSYNEQFF.

Sample share makes this clone medium-sized. The chain has TRBV18 and TRBJ1-6; 8 bases are a match to TRBD1. This CDR3 spans 15 amino acids. From germline, CDR1 is KGHSH and CDR2 LQKENI. J lost 6 bases, V lost 2 bases, and 3 bases had no gene match. The CDR3 DNA is TGTGCCAGCTCACCAGTCGGACAGGGTAATTCACCCCTCCACTTT. Its protein is CASSPVGQGNSPLHF.

This sequence joins TRBV5-6 and TRBJ2-7, with D perhaps matching TRBD2 (6 bases). The V gene lost 1 base and the J gene lost 3 bases, with 8 bases spanning the gap. From germline, CDR1 is SGHDT and CDR2 YYEEEE. This CDR3 region has 13 residues. The DNA for the CDR3 is TGTGCCAGCAGCTTGATGGGGGGCTACGAGCAGTACTTC. Translated: CASSLMGGYEQYF.

The genes are TRBV7-8 and TRBJ1-1, with TRBD1 identical over 10 bases. The V gene end was trimmed by 3 bases and the J gene end by 4 bases; junction bases not matched to a gene: 5. This CDR3 comprises 15 residues. CDR1 is SGHVS and CDR2 is FQNEAQ in the germline V gene. CDR3 sequence: CASSLWTGGGTEAFF. The CDR3 nucleotides read TGTGCCAGCAGCTTGTGGACAGGGGGGGGCACTGAAGCTTTCTTT.

This clone was recorded once. The chain combines TRBV7-9 with TRBJ2-3, with D tentatively TRBD1 (6 bases). Between the trimmed V and J ends, which lost 1 base and 5 bases, there was a span of 16 bases. This CDR3 is built from 16 residues. Germline CDR1 and CDR2: SEHNR and FQNEAQ (reference sequence). This chain's CDR3 is CASSLGASLQGDTQYF. The CDR3 DNA sequence: TGTGCCAGCAGCTTAGGGGCGTCCTTACAGGGAGATACGCAGTATTTT.

A single count supports this clone. The chain links TRBV7-9 to TRBJ2-3, with D possibly being TRBD2 (5 bases). There are 15 residues in the CDR3. The germline gives CDR1 SEHNR, CDR2 FQNEAQ (reference sequence). The ends were cut back, 4 bases at V and 5 bases at J, with 16 bases in the middle. DNA of the CDR3: TGTGCCAGCAGCTCCTTGGTGAGCGGATTAGATACGCAGTATTTT. It codes for CASSSLVSGLDTQYF.

This chain links TRBV19 with TRBJ1-2; 7 bases agree with TRBD1. J gave up 8 bases and V 4 bases, and 7 bases lay outside the gene matches. CDR1 and CDR2 from the germline V gene are LNHDA and SQIVND (reference sequence). The CDR3 length is 13 residues. The CDR3 region is CASSTTGVQGYTF. The CDR3 nucleotides read TGTGCCAGTAGTACCACAGGGGTGCAGGGCTACACCTTC.

This chain joins TRBV5-6 and TRBJ2-7; TRBD1 aligns across 12 bases. The CDR3 contains 13 residues. The V gene's germline CDR1 is SGHDT and CDR2 YYEEEE. J gave up 9 bases and V 1 base, and 2 bases lay outside the gene matches. In nucleotides, the CDR3 is TGTGCCAGCAGCTTGCCGGGACAGGGGGCGCAGTACTTC. As protein: CASSLPGQGAQYF.

J is TRBJ2-7 and V is TRBV6-5; no clear D gene. The CDR3 is 14 amino acids. The germline V gene encodes CDR1 MNHEY and CDR2 SVGAGI. V was pared by 6 bases and J by 2 bases, with 14 bases between. CDR3 sequence: CASRSTGSTYEQYF. As DNA, the CDR3 is TGTGCCAGCAGGTCGACGGGTAGCACCTACGAGCAGTACTTC.

This clone has only a few counts. The V gene is TRBV2, the J gene TRBJ2-3; D is possibly TRBD1 (5 bases). Germline CDR1 is SNHLY and CDR2 is FYNNEI. The CDR3 loop spans 15 amino acids. V lost 2 bases to trimming and J lost 1 base, with 10 bases between them. The CDR3 is CASSESQDRTDTQYF. CDR3 bases: TGTGCCAGCAGTGAATCACAGGACCGCACAGATACGCAGTATTTT. Using reference TRBV2 and TRBJ2-3 for the parts outside the CDR3, the full variable domain is EPEVTQTPSHQVTQMGQEVILRCVPISNHLYFYWYRQILGQKVEFLVSFYNNEISEKSEIFDDQFSVERPDGSNFTLKIRSTKLEDSAMYFCASSESQDRTDTQYFGPGTRLTVL.

The chain links TRBV19 to TRBJ2-5; 8 bases are shared with TRBD1. The V gene's germline CDR1 is LNHDA and CDR2 SQIVND (reference sequence). The CDR3 spans 14 residues. V was pared by 4 bases and J by 1 base, with 2 bases of the junction left unmatched. In nucleotides, the CDR3 is TGTGCCAGTAGTACCACAGGGGGCCAAGAGACCCAGTACTTC. This codes for CASSTTGGQETQYF. The full variable domain, completed using reference TRBV19 and TRBJ2-5, is DGGITQSPKYLFRKEGQNVTLSCEQNLNHDAMYWYRQDPGQGLRLIYYSQIVNDFQKGDIAEGYSVSREKKESFPLTVTSAQKNPTAFYLCASSTTGGQETQYFGPGTRLLVL.

This chain links TRBV11-3 with TRBJ2-7; D is possibly TRBD2 (6 bases). CDR1 is SGHNT, CDR2 YENEEA, per germline. With 5 bases removed from V and 7 bases from J, the gap between germline ends came to 18 bases. The CDR3 contains 14 residues. This CDR3 is CASSPIVGAGEQYF. As DNA, the CDR3 is TGTGCCAGCAGCCCTATAGTAGGGGCGGGAGAGCAGTACTTC.

The chain employs TRBV9 and TRBJ1-6; TRBD1 aligns across 7 bases. This CDR3 has 15 residues. The junction had 6 bases not matched to a gene; V was cut back by 4 bases and J by 5 bases. Germline CDR1 reads SGDLS; CDR2 reads YYNGEE. This chain's CDR3 is CASSPWDSNNSPLHF. The CDR3 DNA reads as TGTGCCAGCAGCCCGTGGGACAGTAATAATTCACCCCTCCACTTT.

The rearrangement uses TRBV18 and TRBJ1-1; D gene ambiguous. The CDR3 is made up of 13 amino acids. V was shortened by 6 bases and J by 4 bases, with 12 bases between the two germline ends. CDR1 is KGHSH, CDR2 LQKENI, per germline. The CDR3 nucleotides are TGTGCCAGCTCCCTGAGTGAGGGCACTGAAGCTTTCTTT. Amino acid sequence: CASSLSEGTEAFF.

The rearrangement uses TRBV11-1 and TRBJ2-1; D call uncertain. Germline values: CDR1 SGHAT, CDR2 FQDESV (reference sequence). This CDR3 is built from 11 residues. V lost 5 bases and J lost 6, with 5 bases in between. CDR3 region: CASSKGNEQFF. As DNA, the CDR3 is TGTGCCAGCAGCAAAGGCAATGAGCAGTTCTTC.

V usage is TRBV28 and J usage is TRBJ2-2, with 9 bases fitting TRBD1. V was clipped by 3 bases and J by 0 bases; unmatched bases: 2. This CDR3 is 16 amino acids long. CDR1 is MDHEN, CDR2 SYDVKM, per germline. CDR3 protein: CASSLTGGTNTGELFF. The CDR3 nucleotides are TGTGCCAGCAGTTTGACAGGGGGTACGAACACCGGGGAGCTGTTTTTT.

The V and J genes are TRBV27 and TRBJ2-5; D might be TRBD1 or TRBD2, each matching 5 bases. With 3 bases removed from V and 0 bases from J, the gap between germline ends came to 8 bases. Germline values: CDR1 MNHEY, CDR2 SMNVEV (reference sequence). The CDR3 runs to 14 residues. The CDR3 here is CASSFGGYQETQYF. CDR3 sequence (DNA): TGTGCCAGCAGTTTTGGGGGATACCAAGAGACCCAGTACTTC.

This clone was counted a single time. V usage is TRBV15 and J usage is TRBJ1-2; possible D gene TRBD1, 5 bases. V was shortened by 5 bases and J by 8 bases, with 21 bases between the two germline ends. Germline V gene lookup returns CDR1 LNHNV and CDR2 YYDKDF (reference sequence). This CDR3 contains 15 residues. CDR3 nucleotide sequence: TGTGCCACCAGCGGTCCCGGGGCGCGGACTAGCGGCTACACCTTC. This sequence encodes CATSGPGARTSGYTF.

This clone appeared a few times. The chain employs TRBV7-2 and TRBJ1-3; D perhaps matches TRBD1 (5 bases). Germline V gives CDR1 SGHTA, CDR2 FQGNSA. The CDR3 contains 14 residues. The V end lost 8 bases, the J end lost 0 bases, and 11 bases lay between the germline ends. CDR3 bases: TGTGCCAGCGGGCAGGGCCCCTCTGGAAACACCATATATTTT. Translated: CASGQGPSGNTIYF.